This T cell receptor (beta chain) is from a study of blood T cells in healthy people across ages. CDR1 and CDR2 (germline): LGHNA, YNFKEQ. The CDR3 is 17 amino acids. A second PCR of 7 to 11 cycles used a sample-barcoded 5' primer and a J-beta primer mix. From the 5' RACE reads, TCRdb called clonotypes with MiXCR, one entry per CDR3 protein. This sample carries about 1.4 million distinct CDR3 sequences, 59% of them seen once, and the ten largest clones take over 5%. V gene TRBV4-2 combines with J gene TRBJ2-7, with 11 bases identical to TRBD2. The J call is doubtful: the DNA matches TRBJ2-5 better. The sequencing input was blood. The receptor's source is a man between 18 and 29 years old in good health. CDR3 in DNA: TGTGCCAGCAGCCAAGGGAGTAGCGGGGGGGTAGGAGAGACCCAGTACTTC. Protein product: CASSQGSSGGVGETQYF.